The T cell receptor (beta chain) described here comes from a study of early T cells in non-severe SARS-CoV-2 infection (dated by TCRdb to the early 2020s). The study in broad terms: Bulk RNA from unsorted whole blood was used for TCR sequencing, so alpha and beta chains could not be paired. Summary of the overall study and its limitations: VDJdb matching was skewed toward anti-spike CD8 responses, so virus-specific expansions were likely underestimated and private and CD4 specificities were missed.

This was a case-control study nested in a cohort of healthcare workers in London, UK, who had nasopharyngeal swab PCR tests and blood samples taken every week. Between 23 and 31 March 2020, the week of the UK lockdown, healthcare workers were enrolled and then followed up weekly for as long as 16 weeks. V is pared back by 3 bases and J by 3 bases, with 7 bases lying between the germline termini. The CDR3, from cysteine to phenylalanine, totals 13 residues. The CDR3 DNA has 39 bases and is translated from base 1. From a lookup of the germline V gene, CDR1 and CDR2 are SNHLY and FYNNEI. Remarks on this clonotype: It lacks a known antigen. There are no base qualities to consult, and no much larger clone falls within one base.

The library was produced with 5' RACE. Sequenced on a NextSeq 500. The TCR library protocol attached unique molecular identifiers to individual cDNA molecules to correct for sequencing error and PCR bias. TCR alpha and beta chains were both sequenced, and the abundances of alpha and beta sequences in each sample were closely correlated with each other. The paper's processing steps were these. Decombinator V4 was used to annotate the V gene, J gene and CDR3 of the TCR sequences. Expanded TCRs were defined as changing significantly between any two time points under a Poisson model with p below 0.0001. TCR abundances were normalised to the total number of TCRs sequenced per sample and were expressed as counts per million. MAIT TCRs were defined by TRAV1-2 paired with TRAJ12, TRAJ20 or TRAJ33, and iNKT TCRs by TRAV10 paired with TRAJ18. VDJdb, accessed on 1 November 2021, was searched for TCRs annotated for CMV, EBV and SARS-CoV-2, and TCRs annotated for more than one antigen were excluded. TCRdb's own reprocessing of the public reads used fastp at Q25 and MiXCR and kept productive beta chains. Rows are unified per CDR3 protein, each entry keeping the most common DNA and genes. These V and J calls originate from TCRdb's pipeline instead of the authors' own analysis. Recorded for this sample are some 30,000 distinct CDR3 sequences; 8% to 9.5% of them occurred a single time. About 13% of the sample is held by the ten biggest clonotypes.

This sequence uses TRBV2 and TRBJ2-3; there is no confident call for the D gene. This receptor was taken from an adult who was a healthcare worker with PCR-confirmed SARS-CoV-2 infection or an uninfected control (not recorded which). Material for sequencing was whole blood. The DNA reads TGTGCCAGCAGTGATCCCTTTACAGATACGCAGTATTTT. Its protein product is CASSDPFTDTQYF.